The entry below gives a single TCR beta chain sequence along with its context. It has no known antigen specificity. Base qualities were left out, and no much larger clone turns up one base away. These data are taken from a study of siplizumab effects on memory and regulatory T cells (dated by TCRdb to about 2019). For the study in its entirety: The study looked at the effect of siplizumab, an anti-CD2 antibody, on alloreactive T-cell subsets in allogeneic mixed lymphocyte reactions made from human PBMCs. Paper-wide results and their limitations: The suppressive function of proliferating Tregs from siplizumab cultures was not functionally confirmed. Among mappable alloreactive CD4+ clones, the Treg-derived fraction averaged about 70% with siplizumab versus 25% to 30% in control reactions. The cumulative frequency of alloreactive sequences traceable to unstimulated CD4+ memory T cells was significantly reduced by siplizumab. Greater diversity appeared to be present in unstimulated naive T cells than in memory T cells, and a substantial contribution to the alloresponse seemed to be made by naive cells. Roughly 75-97% of proliferating CD4+ or CD8+ clones could not be assigned a naive or memory phenotype. Because sequences at frequencies below about 10^-5 were poorly captured, only a minor fraction of alloreactive clones could be mapped back to unstimulated subsets.

The method behind the library was the immunoSEQ multiplex PCR assay. About 9.9 x 10^4 TCR templates per sample were assayed by the deep sequencing platform. Genomic DNA extracted from sorted T cells was used for TCRbeta CDR3 sequencing. As for the original processing: The R programming language was used for clonal analysis of the TCRbeta CDR3 data. Comparing unstimulated samples against CFSE-low samples taken after the reaction was how alloreactive CD4+ and CD8+ clones were defined. By matching sequences to the repertoires of sorted unstimulated Treg and non-Treg cells, each alloreactive CD4+ clone was assigned a regulatory or non-regulatory origin. TCRdb obtained this table from immuneACCESS and retained in-frame rearrangements with V and J assigned. These tables miss some clones; where compared with another copy, unresolved V genes account for less than half of the shortfall, and the remainder is unexplained. V and J calls and clone size are those listed in that table; D and trimming were worked out from the DNA. The sample contains some 96,000 clones, about 90% of them found a single time. The ten largest clones take up around 0.15% of the sample.

TCRbeta CDR3 sequencing was performed on sorted unstimulated T cells and on proliferating T cells recovered from mixed lymphocyte reactions. Fresh whole blood from 9 to 11 HLA-typed healthy donors was used as the source from which PBMCs were isolated. V loses 3 bases, J loses 1 base, and the germline ends lie 6 bases apart. Per the germline V gene, SGHTA is the CDR1 and FQGNSA is the CDR2. Measured from the cysteine to the phenylalanine, the CDR3 is 13 residues long. Only CDR3 DNA remains: 39 bases, in frame from the first base. What was sequenced was CD4+ T cells sorted from blood. The chain uses TRBV7-2 and TRBJ2-5; a confident D gene designation cannot be given. The sequence came from a human donor in good health. The CDR3 reads CASSLVGQETQYF. The DNA reads as follows: TGTGCCAGCAGCTTGGTGGGCCAAGAGACCCAGTACTTC.